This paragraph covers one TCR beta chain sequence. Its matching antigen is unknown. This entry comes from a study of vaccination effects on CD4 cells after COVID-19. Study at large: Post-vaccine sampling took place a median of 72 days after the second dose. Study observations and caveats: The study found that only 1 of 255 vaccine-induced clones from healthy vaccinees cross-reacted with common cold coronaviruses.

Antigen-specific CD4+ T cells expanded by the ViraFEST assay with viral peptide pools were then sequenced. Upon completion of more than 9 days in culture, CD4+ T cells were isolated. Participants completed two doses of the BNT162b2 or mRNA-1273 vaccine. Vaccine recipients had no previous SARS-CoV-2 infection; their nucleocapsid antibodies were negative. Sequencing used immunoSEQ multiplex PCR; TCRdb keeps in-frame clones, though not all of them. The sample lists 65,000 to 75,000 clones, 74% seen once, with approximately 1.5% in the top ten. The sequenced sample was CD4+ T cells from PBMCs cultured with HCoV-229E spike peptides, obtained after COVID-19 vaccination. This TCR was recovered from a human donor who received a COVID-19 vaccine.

The CDR3 protein is CATSRSGQGAAGANVLTF. Written as DNA, the CDR3 is TGTGCCACCAGCAGATCCGGACAGGGGGCGGCTGGGGCCAACGTCCTGACTTTC. V and J are TRBV15 and TRBJ2-6; TRBD1 matches 11 bases. The CDR3 loop spans 18 amino acids. Germline V lookup: CDR1 LNHNV, CDR2 YYDKDF (reference sequence). V was clipped by 2 bases and J by 2 bases; unmatched bases: 5.